A single sample gave rise to the 3 T cell receptor beta chains below, sequenced in a study of spatial heterogeneity in lung cancer. Their target antigens are unknown. Noted time point: sample taken at primary tumor resection. Findings of the study overall: Expanded alpha and beta TCR counts within tumors tracked tumor mutation counts.

TCRdb independently ran MiXCR on the 5' RACE reads; one entry per CDR3 protein. The sample records roughly 7,000 distinct CDR3 sequences, 11% to 15% being singletons. The input for sequencing was lung tumor tissue, taken at surgery. These receptors all stem from a female donor with early-stage non-small cell lung cancer.

As to this clonotype: This beta chain lies outside the target of a library built for alpha chains; its clone size means little. The CDR3 DNA sequence: TGTGCCAGCACCCCTCCCGCGGGGTCAGGTGAGCAGTTCTTC. Encoded protein: CASTPPAGSGEQFF. The chain combines TRBV12-3 or TRBV12-4 with TRBJ2-1, with D possibly TRBD2 on 6 matching bases. V was clipped by 7 bases and J by 9 bases, with 19 bases between them. This CDR3 comprises 14 residues.

This clonotype rates as medium-sized. In a library made to pick up alpha chains, this beta chain is a stray read with a size that means little. The rearrangement joins TRBV7-8 to TRBJ2-1; the D is unclear. Trimming stripped 4 bases from V and 6 bases from J, with 10 bases between. The CDR3 loop spans 13 amino acids. Germline CDR1 is SGHVS and CDR2 is FQNEAQ. DNA of the CDR3: TGTGCCAGCAGCTCCGACTCCCTCAATGAGCAGTTCTTC. Translation gives CASSSDSLNEQFF. Based on the CDR3 plus reference TRBV7-8 and TRBJ2-1, the full variable domain is GAGVSQSPRYKVAKRGQDVALRCDPISGHVSLFWYQQALGQGPEFLTYFQNEAQLDKSGLPSDRFFAERPEGSVSTLKIQRTQQEDSAVYLCASSSDSLNEQFFGPGTRLTVL.

In the case of this clonotype: This beta chain was picked up by a library intended for alpha chains and is off target, so its count carries little meaning. V and J are TRBV11-1 and TRBJ1-1; 9 bases are a match to TRBD1. J was trimmed by 3 bases and V by 3 bases; bases with no gene match: 2. The length of the CDR3 is 14 residues. Per germline, CDR1 SGHAT and CDR2 FQDESV (reference sequence). The CDR3 DNA reads TGTGCCAGCAGCTTCGGGACAGGGCACACTGAAGCTTTCTTT. This translates into CASSFGTGHTEAFF.